These T cell receptor beta chains were read from a single sample in a study of cytomegalovirus exposure and HLA in healthy donors. Assay: immunoSEQ multiplex PCR; the TCRdb copy retains only in-frame clones and omits some. Here the sample spans 95,000 or so clones, 60% to 85% being singletons. The sequencing sample was made of PBMCs. The receptors shown here come from a woman in her forties in good health and CMV-seronegative. Both conserved end residues are part of each CDR3.

v_gene	j_gene	CDR3aa
TRBV7-9	TRBJ2-7	CASSPWERGYEQYF
TRBV7-9	TRBJ2-7	CASSSRRGTGSSYEQYF
TRBV7-7	TRBJ1-5	CASSSGIRQPQHF
TRBV5-8	TRBJ1-2	CASSFGTNYGYTF
TRBV5-1	TRBJ1-4	CASSLALNEKLFF
TRBV6-5	TRBJ1-6	CASSYSGRQGVSPLHF
TRBV19	TRBJ1-4	CASSRQGYEKLFF
TRBV7-2	TRBJ1-2	CASILYRNYGYTF
TRBV29-1	TRBJ2-1	CSAPGQGYNEQFF
TRBV19	TRBJ1-1	CASSMGAGNTEAFF
TRBV5-5	TRBJ1-2	CASSPSTGTNYGYTF
TRBV5-1	TRBJ2-7	CASSSTGPEQYF
TRBV5-1	TRBJ2-5	CASSLGGSGAGETQYF
TRBV6-1	TRBJ2-7	CASSARKTKTAEQYF
TRBV27	TRBJ2-7	CASRGQGRTGEQYF
TRBV25-1	TRBJ1-2	CASSDLGQGNYGYTF
TRBV5-1	TRBJ2-3	CASSLVVSDTQYF
TRBV5-1	TRBJ1-1	CASSFTSQRMNTEAFF
TRBV5-1	TRBJ1-2	CASSTAAGGRDGYTF
TRBV2	TRBJ1-2	CASSIYPKTGGTGYTF
TRBV5-1	TRBJ1-2	CASSLDRPTGYTF
TRBV10-3	TRBJ1-6	CAISLVLTGTDNSPLHF
TRBV19	TRBJ1-1	CASSAGTGRTEAFF
TRBV2	TRBJ2-5	CASSGETGETQYF
TRBV25-1	TRBJ1-1	CASSHGGRREAFF
TRBV6-6	TRBJ2-5	CASQTGQGQQETQYF